A selection of T cell receptor beta chains follows, all from one sample in a study of blood T cell repertoires in COVID-19. Generated by immunoSEQ multiplex PCR, the TCRdb table keeps only in-frame clones and is missing some. The top ten hold about 10% of the sample, which has 100,000 or so clones, 81% seen once. The specimen sequenced was peripheral blood. Receptors were obtained from a human donor in a cohort sampled during active COVID-19. Each CDR3 is given with its conserved first and last residue. D genes are given only for firm matches. Size is omitted from some rows. Given values are once, few, many or a class for expanded clones.

.	TRBJ1-2	.	TRBV4-2	TGTGCCAGCAGCCAAGATGGAGTCAAGGACTACACCTTC	CASSQDGVKDYTF
.	TRBJ1-1	.	TRBV3-1/TRBV3-2	TGTGCCAGCAGCCCTCGGGGGAGGGAGGCTTTCTTT	CASSPRGREAFF
TRBD2	TRBJ2-7	few	TRBV19	TGTGCCAGTAGTAGCACTCCGGGACTAATGGTCGCGCAGTACTTC	CASSSTPGLMVAQYF
TRBD2	TRBJ2-7	.	TRBV6-5	TGTGCCAGCAGTTACAAAGCGGGAGGTGACTACGAGCAGTACTTC	CASSYKAGGDYEQYF
TRBD1	TRBJ1-6	many	TRBV7-9	TGTGCCAGCAGCTTAGTTCCGGTGGGGACAGATAATTCACCCCTCCACTTT	CASSLVPVGTDNSPLHF
TRBD1	TRBJ1-1	.	TRBV7-9	TGTGCCAGCAGCACCCCGGGACAGGGGGCTTTCGCTTTCTTT	CASSTPGQGAFAFF
TRBD2	TRBJ2-7	.	TRBV20-1	TGCAGTGCTAGTCCCATTCTAGCGGGGGGATCCTACGAGCAGTACTTC	CSASPILAGGSYEQYF
TRBD2	TRBJ2-3	.	TRBV25-1	TGTGCCAGCAGCGAAGCTGAAGGTAGCGGGAGCACAGATACGCAGTATTTT	CASSEAEGSGSTDTQYF
.	TRBJ1-4	.	TRBV6-5	TGTGCCAGCAGAGGGGCCGGGTTTAATGAAAAACTGTTTTTT	CASRGAGFNEKLFF
TRBD1	TRBJ2-7	.	TRBV5-1	TGCGCCAGCAGCTTGGGACACCGGGACAGGGTCTACGAGCAGTACTTC	CASSLGHRDRVYEQYF
.	TRBJ1-3	.	TRBV19	TGTGCCAGTAGTATAGGGCACGGGAGCTCTGGAAACACCATATATTTT	CASSIGHGSSGNTIYF
TRBD1	TRBJ1-2	.	TRBV2	TGTGCCAGCAGTCCCCGACCACAGGGGGCGTCCTATGGCTACACCTTC	CASSPRPQGASYGYTF
.	TRBJ1-2	.	TRBV6-5	TGTGCCAGCAGTTACGACGGCAGGTTAAGCGGCTACACCTTC	CASSYDGRLSGYTF
TRBD2	TRBJ2-3	.	TRBV4-3	TGCGCCAGCAGCCAGCTATCTAGCGGGGGGGCCGGAGATACGCAGTATTTT	CASSQLSSGGAGDTQYF
TRBD1	TRBJ1-5	few	TRBV7-8	TGTGCCAGCAGCTTAGATATGTTTGAGGGGGCTCGCAATCAGCCCCAGCATTTT	CASSLDMFEGARNQPQHF
.	TRBJ2-7	.	TRBV28	TGTGCCAGCAGTTTTACGGGCTACGAGCAGTACTTC	CASSFTGYEQYF
TRBD2	TRBJ2-7	once	TRBV7-2	TGTGCCAGCAGCAAAAACGGGGGGGGCTACGAGCAGTACTTC	CASSKNGGGYEQYF
.	TRBJ1-1	.	TRBV29-1	TGCAGCGTTGAACAGACAGAAAAAGCTTTCTTT	CSVEQTEKAFF
TRBD1	TRBJ1-2	.	TRBV7-2	TGTGCCAGCAGCCAGCTGGGACAGTGGGGGACGAGTGGCTACACCTTC	CASSQLGQWGTSGYTF
.	TRBJ1-2	.	TRBV5-1	TGCGCCAGCAGTCTGACTTCCACACTCGGACTCTCCTATGGCTACACCTTC	CASSLTSTLGLSYGYTF
TRBD2	TRBJ2-5	.	TRBV4-1	TGCGCCAGCGCGGGGGGGTTTCAAGAGACCCAGTACTTC	CASAGGFQETQYF
.	TRBJ1-1	once	TRBV7-3	TGTGCCAGCAGCTTAGGTAGCACTGAAGCTTTCTTT	CASSLGSTEAFF
.	TRBJ1-1	once	TRBV4-3	TGCGCCAGCAGCCCGACCGGGAGGTACACTGAAGCTTTCTTT	CASSPTGRYTEAFF
TRBD1	TRBJ1-2	.	TRBV19	TGTGCCAGTAGTATACTATCAGGGGGCGCCGGCTATGGCTACACCTTC	CASSILSGGAGYGYTF
.	TRBJ1-1	once	TRBV27	TGTGCCAGCAGTATATTACAGAAGAACACTGAAGCTTTCTTT	CASSILQKNTEAFF
.	TRBJ2-5	.	TRBV19	TGTGCCAGTAGTACCCAGGTTTCGGCGGAGACCCAGTACTTC	CASSTQVSAETQYF
TRBD1	TRBJ2-5	.	TRBV18	TGTGCCAGCTCACCAAGGACAGGGGGGGAGACCCAGTACTTC	CASSPRTGGETQYF
TRBD1	TRBJ1-2	.	TRBV29-1	TGCAGCGTGGGGACAGGCAGTGGCTACACCTTC	CSVGTGSGYTF
TRBD1	TRBJ1-2	.	TRBV4-1	TGCGCCAGCAGCCAAGATTTTGGGACAGGGATTCGGGGCTACACCTTC	CASSQDFGTGIRGYTF
.	TRBJ1-5	.	TRBV18	TGTGCCAGCTCAGAAAAGTGGACTAATCAGCCCCAGCATTTT	CASSEKWTNQPQHF
.	TRBJ2-3	.	TRBV6-5	TGTGCCAGCAGCCTTCACCCCAGCGGCACAGATACGCAGTATTTT	CASSLHPSGTDTQYF
TRBD1	TRBJ1-3	.	TRBV5-1	TGCGCCAGCAGCCGTAGGACAGGGGGAGCTGGAAACACCATATATTTT	CASSRRTGGAGNTIYF
TRBD1	TRBJ2-1	.	TRBV5-6	TGTGCCAGCAGCCAGGGACAGGGATACAGTGAGCAGTTCTTC	CASSQGQGYSEQFF
TRBD2	TRBJ2-7	.	TRBV7-2	TGTGCCAGCAGCTTAGAGGCGGGGGGGTATTACGAGCAGTACTTC	CASSLEAGGYYEQYF
TRBD1	TRBJ2-7	.	TRBV5-4	TGTGCCAGCAGCTTGGCCGGGACAGGGGCTCGCGAGCAGTACTTC	CASSLAGTGAREQYF
TRBD2	TRBJ2-5	.	TRBV28	TGTGCCAGCCGGACTAGCGGGAGAGGGGGGCCCCAGTACTTC	CASRTSGRGGPQYF
TRBD2	TRBJ2-7	.	TRBV6-6	TGTGCCAGCAAAGTTGGCGGGAGTGGGGCCGTCTACGAGCAGTACTTC	CASKVGGSGAVYEQYF
TRBD1	TRBJ1-2	.	TRBV11-1	TGTGCCAGCAGCTTGAGAGTACAGGGGGTCGACGGCTACACCTTC	CASSLRVQGVDGYTF
.	TRBJ1-5	.	TRBV23-1	TGCGCCAGCAGTCAATCCGGGTTCAATCAGCCCCAGCATTTT	CASSQSGFNQPQHF
TRBD1	TRBJ1-1	.	TRBV30	TGTGCCTGGAGTGTACAGGGGGCTAGAACTGAAGCTTTCTTT	CAWSVQGARTEAFF